The 27 T cell receptor beta chains below come from one sample, sequenced in a study of cytomegalovirus exposure and HLA in healthy donors. With 60 Vbeta and 13 Jbeta primers, the PCR was carried out. Measured with immunoSEQ multiplex PCR; TCRdb has only the in-frame clones, and not every one. The sample records around 120,000 clones, roughly three fifths being singletons. The sample comprised PBMCs. The receptors originated from a woman aged 35 to 49 in good health and CMV-seropositive.

This clone was seen once. The rearrangement joins TRBV9 to TRBJ2-7; the match to TRBD1 covers 8 bases. The CDR3 is made up of 15 amino acids. The J segment lost 3 bases and the V segment lost 3 bases, leaving 8 bases of the junction unmatched. Per the germline V gene, CDR1 is SGDLS and CDR2 is YYNGEE. In nucleotides, the CDR3 is TGTGCCAGCAGCGAAGGGACAGGACTCGACTACGAGCAGTACTTC. It yields the protein CASSEGTGLDYEQYF.

The genes are TRBV18 and TRBJ2-6; D is possibly TRBD1 (6 bases). V lost 4 bases to trimming and J lost 0 bases, with 13 bases between them. Per germline, CDR1 KGHSH and CDR2 LQKENI. This CDR3 comprises 17 residues. CDR3 amino acids: CASSHPGQTSGANVLTF. CDR3 bases: TGTGCCAGCTCACATCCTGGACAGACCTCTGGGGCCAACGTCCTGACTTTC. The variable domain in full, with the rest retrieved from reference TRBV18 and TRBJ2-6, is NAGVMQNPRHLVRRRGQEARLRCSPMKGHSHVYWYRQLPEEGLKFMVYLQKENIIDESGMPKERFSAEFPKEGPSILRIQQVVRGDSAAYFCASSHPGQTSGANVLTFGAGSRLTVL.

This clone was seen a few times. The chain links TRBV2 to TRBJ2-5; D gene ambiguous. CDR1 and CDR2 from the germline V gene are SNHLY and FYNNEI. Trimming pared 4 bases from V and 7 bases from J, leaving 7 bases between. The CDR3 runs 11 residues. The CDR3 coding sequence is TGTGCCAGCAGTGTGATGAGGACCCAGTACTTC. Its translation is CASSVMRTQYF.

The chain has TRBV28 and TRBJ2-7; TRBD2 aligns across 14 bases. There are 16 residues in the CDR3. CDR1 MDHEN and CDR2 SYDVKM come from the germline V gene. J lost 3 bases, V lost 5 bases, and 6 bases had no gene match. CDR3 DNA: TGTGCCAGCAGTACGGGACTAGCGGGAGAGTTCTACGAGCAGTACTTC. This translates into CASSTGLAGEFYEQYF.

The CDR3, as DNA: TGCGCCAGCAGCTTTTCGGTCGGGGGGGTCACCGGGGAGCTGTTTTTT. Translation: CASSFSVGGVTGELFF. The genes are TRBV5-1 and TRBJ2-2; TRBD2 matches at 8 bases. J was trimmed by 4 bases and V by 2 bases; bases with no gene match: 7. Germline V gene lookup returns CDR1 SGHRS and CDR2 YFSETQ. The CDR3 is 16 amino acids.

The chain joins TRBV6-6 to TRBJ2-5; 12 nucleotides line up with TRBD1. The V and J ends lost 5 bases and 7 bases, in that order; junction bases with no gene match: 2. CDR3 length equals 13 residues. CDR1 and CDR2 (germline): MNHNY, SVGAGI (reference sequence). The CDR3 DNA is TGTGCCAGCAGTCCGGGACAGGGGGCGACCCAGTACTTC. Protein sequence: CASSPGQGATQYF.

The chain carries TRBV7-2 and TRBJ2-5; D is possibly TRBD2 (6 bases). From germline, CDR1 is SGHTA and CDR2 FQGNSA. The CDR3 is 14 residues long. Trimming took off 0 bases at V and 5 bases at J, with 10 bases between the two ends. The CDR3 protein is CASSLASGEETQYF. As DNA, the CDR3 is TGTGCCAGCAGCTTAGCCTCGGGGGAGGAGACCCAGTACTTC.

V is TRBV25-1 and J is TRBJ2-5; 7 bases are shared with TRBD1. Germline assignment: CDR1 MGHDK and CDR2 SYGVNS. The length of the CDR3 is 16 residues. V was clipped by 5 bases and J by 2 bases; unmatched bases: 11. The CDR3 region has the DNA TGTGCCAGCAGTAGTCCTACGGGACAGCCACAAGAGACCCAGTACTTC. This codes for CASSSPTGQPQETQYF.

The chain recombines TRBV27 with TRBJ2-2; D possibly corresponds to TRBD1 (5 bases). V was cut by 0 bases and J by 4 bases, with 12 bases left in between. The CDR3 covers 16 residues. The germline V gene has CDR1 MNHEY and CDR2 SMNVEV (reference sequence). Here the CDR3 DNA reads TGTGCCAGCAGTTTATCGCGGACATACCCCACCGGGGAGCTGTTTTTT. Translating gives CASSLSRTYPTGELFF.

This clone was seen only a few times. J is TRBJ2-3 and V is TRBV7-3; no clear D gene. This CDR3 has 15 amino acids. The germline V and J ends were trimmed by 5 bases and 2 bases, with 14 bases remaining between them. Looked up from germline, CDR1 is SGHTA and CDR2 is FQGTGA. In DNA, the CDR3 is TGTGCCAGCAGCGCGAACTATTTGAACACAGATACGCAGTATTTT. The encoded protein is CASSANYLNTDTQYF.

This chain uses TRBV6-6 with TRBJ1-5; no firm D call. CDR3 length equals 12 residues. From germline, CDR1 is MNHNY and CDR2 SVGAGI (reference sequence). V lost 6 bases, J lost 6 bases, and 9 bases lay in between. CDR3 nucleotide sequence: TGTGCCAGCAGGTCGACTGGTCAGCCCCAGCATTTT. Translated: CASRSTGQPQHF.

V gene TRBV1 combines with J gene TRBJ2-2; the tabulated D call, TRBD2, remains unverified against the DNA. TRBV1 is given as a pseudogene. The CDR3 totals 18 residues. The CDR3 region is CTSSQSNSSGRNTGELFF. CDR3 coding DNA: TGCACCAGCAGCCAATCGAACTCTAGCGGTAGGAACACCGGGGAGCTGTTTTTT.

This sequence joins TRBV7-2 and TRBJ2-1, with 11 bases matching TRBD2. Germline V gene sequence: CDR1 SGHTA, CDR2 FQGNSA. The CDR3 contains 15 residues. V lost 3 bases and J lost 7; bases outside the gene matches: 5. This CDR3 is CASSFYLAGGNEQFF. As DNA, the CDR3 is TGTGCCAGCAGCTTTTATTTAGCGGGAGGGAATGAGCAGTTCTTC.

This chain connects TRBV28 to TRBJ1-4; TRBD1 matches at 9 bases. The J segment lost 4 bases and the V segment lost 5 bases, leaving 5 bases of the junction unmatched. This CDR3 spans 15 amino acids. Germline V CDR1 and CDR2: MDHEN, SYDVKM. The CDR3 bases are TGTGCCAGCAGTCGACAGGGGGAAGTTAATGAAAAACTGTTTTTT. This codes for CASSRQGEVNEKLFF.

This rearrangement joins TRBV28 to TRBJ1-3, with D unclear. The CDR3 totals 14 residues. Germline CDR1 MDHEN, CDR2 SYDVKM. V dropped 3 bases and J dropped 1 base, with 7 bases sitting between them. The CDR3 is CASSLRGSGNTIYF. The CDR3 DNA reads as TGTGCCAGCAGTTTGAGAGGTTCTGGAAACACCATATATTTT.

The gene calls are TRBV14 and TRBJ2-7; TRBD2 aligns across 7 bases. The CDR3 totals 13 residues. V trimming: 1 base; J trimming: 3 bases; junction bases outside the gene matches: 0. CDR1 is SGHDN and CDR2 is FVKESK in the germline V gene. The CDR3 loop reads CASSQGTSYEQYF. Here the CDR3 DNA reads TGTGCCAGCAGCCAAGGGACTAGCTACGAGCAGTACTTC.

This clone was counted only a few times. The CDR3, as DNA: TGTGCCAGCAGTTTACCGGACAGGGCGCGGTTTAGGTACGAGCAGTACTTC. Translating gives CASSLPDRARFRYEQYF. The chain uses TRBV27 and TRBJ2-7, with 8 bases fitting TRBD1. Germline CDR1 reads MNHEY; CDR2 reads SMNVEV (reference sequence). This CDR3 has 17 amino acids. Losses at the gene ends were 2 bases for V and 4 bases for J; bases not matched to a gene: 13.

The chain combines TRBV27 with TRBJ2-7, with a tentative D call TRBD2 (6 bases). Germline lookup yields CDR1 MNHEY and CDR2 SMNVEV (reference sequence). The CDR3 length is 15 residues. V lost 0 bases to trimming and J lost 3 bases, with 12 bases between them. The CDR3 nucleotides read TGTGCCAGCAGTTTATCGGGGGGACCGGGCTACGAGCAGTACTTC. This gives the protein CASSLSGGPGYEQYF.

V and J are TRBV25-1 and TRBJ2-1; 13 bases agree with TRBD2. The CDR3 runs to 16 residues. In germline, CDR1 is MGHDK, CDR2 SYGVNS. J was trimmed by 2 bases and V by 4 bases; bases with no gene match: 2. The CDR3 nucleotides read TGTGCCAGCAGTGGAGGACTAGCGGGAGCCTACAATGAGCAGTTCTTC. Its translation is CASSGGLAGAYNEQFF.

V and J are TRBV7-2 and TRBJ2-1; 8 nucleotides align to TRBD2. Losses at the gene ends were 1 base for V and 2 bases for J; bases not matched to a gene: 1. This CDR3 is 15 amino acids long. Germline V CDR1 and CDR2: SGHTA, FQGNSA. The CDR3 DNA reads TGTGCCAGCAGCTTAGGCGGGAGGACCTACAATGAGCAGTTCTTC. Its translation is CASSLGGRTYNEQFF.

Only a few counts were recorded for this clone. The chain has TRBV4-3 and TRBJ1-2, with a tentative D call TRBD1 (5 bases). CDR1 and CDR2 from the germline V gene are LGHNA and YSLEER. CDR3 size: 14 residues. Trimming left V 5 bases short and J 6 bases short, with 16 bases between. CDR3: CASSYNRLQDGYTF. CDR3 coding DNA: TGCGCCAGCAGCTACAACAGGCTCCAGGATGGCTACACCTTC.

The chain employs TRBV4-1 and TRBJ2-7, with 13 nucleotides matching TRBD2. CDR1 is MGHRA and CDR2 is YSYEKL in the germline V gene. The CDR3 sequence is 16 residues long. V shed 1 base and J 5 bases; nucleotides not matched to a gene: 5. The CDR3 nucleotides read TGCGCCAGCAGCCAAGGGACTAGCGGGAGATTGGACGAGCAGTACTTC. This encodes CASSQGTSGRLDEQYF.

DNA for the CDR3: TGTGCCAGCAGCCCCGATGGCCCCGGCGGGGAAAAACTGTTTTTT. This gives the protein CASSPDGPGGEKLFF. The chain couples TRBV7-9 to TRBJ1-4; D is uncertain. Germline CDR1 reads SEHNR; CDR2 reads FQNEAQ (reference sequence). This CDR3 comprises 15 residues. V dropped 5 bases and J dropped 8 bases, with 18 bases sitting between them.

The chain couples TRBV29-1 to TRBJ2-7, with 9 bases matching TRBD2. Germline values: CDR1 SQVTM, CDR2 ANQGSEA. Losses at the gene ends were 7 bases for V and 2 bases for J; bases not matched to a gene: 9. CDR3 length: 14 amino acids. The chain's CDR3 is CSAAGGQGAYEQYF. In DNA, the CDR3 is TGCAGCGCCGCGGGGGGGCAGGGAGCCTACGAGCAGTACTTC.

This rearrangement joins TRBV7-8 to TRBJ2-2; maybe TRBD1 (6 bases). Trimming cost V 4 bases and J 9 bases, with 18 bases left between them. Germline V gene sequence: CDR1 SGHVS, CDR2 FQNEAQ. The CDR3 is 15 amino acids. The CDR3 sequence: CASSSTGITGRELFF. For the CDR3, the DNA is TGTGCCAGCAGCTCCACAGGGATAACGGGGAGGGAGCTGTTTTTT.

This clone turned up a few times. V and J are TRBV6-5 and TRBJ1-1; unclear D gene. Trimming took 5 bases from V and 0 from J, leaving 13 bases between them. CDR3 length equals 15 residues. The V gene's germline CDR1 is MNHEY and CDR2 SVGAGI. This chain's CDR3 is CASSPPFYLNTEAFF. The CDR3 DNA reads TGTGCCAGCAGTCCCCCATTCTATTTGAACACTGAAGCTTTCTTT.

The chain recombines TRBV4-3 with TRBJ1-3; 7 bases map to TRBD1. The CDR3 totals 16 residues. Germline V gives CDR1 LGHNA, CDR2 YSLEER. J gave up 2 bases and V 4 bases, and 8 bases lay outside the gene matches. The CDR3 reads CASSPTFGTAGNTIYF. CDR3 sequence (DNA): TGCGCCAGCAGCCCAACATTCGGGACAGCTGGAAACACCATATATTTT.